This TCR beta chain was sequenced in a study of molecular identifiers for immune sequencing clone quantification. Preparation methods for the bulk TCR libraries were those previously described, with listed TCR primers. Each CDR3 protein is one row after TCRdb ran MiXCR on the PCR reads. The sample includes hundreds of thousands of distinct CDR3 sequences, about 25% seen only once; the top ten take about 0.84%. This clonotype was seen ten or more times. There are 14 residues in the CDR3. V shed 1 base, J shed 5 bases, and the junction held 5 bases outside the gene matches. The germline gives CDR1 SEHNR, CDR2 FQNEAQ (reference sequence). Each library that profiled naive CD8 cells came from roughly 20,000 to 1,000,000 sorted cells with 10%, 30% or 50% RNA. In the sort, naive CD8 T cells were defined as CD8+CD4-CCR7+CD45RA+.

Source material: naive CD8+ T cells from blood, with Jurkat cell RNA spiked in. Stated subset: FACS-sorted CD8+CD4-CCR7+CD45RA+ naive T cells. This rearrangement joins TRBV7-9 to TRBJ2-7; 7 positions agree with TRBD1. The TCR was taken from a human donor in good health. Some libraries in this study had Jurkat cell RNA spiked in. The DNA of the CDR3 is TGTGCCAGCAGCTTAGGCCCCAGGGGGAACGAGCAGTACTTC. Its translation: CASSLGPRGNEQYF.